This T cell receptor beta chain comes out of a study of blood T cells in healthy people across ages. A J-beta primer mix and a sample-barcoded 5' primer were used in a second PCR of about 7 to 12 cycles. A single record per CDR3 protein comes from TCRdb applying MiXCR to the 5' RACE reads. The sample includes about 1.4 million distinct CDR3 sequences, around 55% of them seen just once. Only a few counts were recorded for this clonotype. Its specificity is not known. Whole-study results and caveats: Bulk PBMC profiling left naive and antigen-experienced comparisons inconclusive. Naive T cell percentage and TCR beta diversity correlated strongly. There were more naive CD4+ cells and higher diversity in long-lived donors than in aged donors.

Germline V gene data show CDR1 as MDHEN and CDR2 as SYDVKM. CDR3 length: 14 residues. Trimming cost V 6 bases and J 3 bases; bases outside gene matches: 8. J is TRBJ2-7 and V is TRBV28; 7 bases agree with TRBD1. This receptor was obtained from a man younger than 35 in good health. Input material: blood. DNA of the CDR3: TGTGCCAGCAGCCCGGGACAGACTTACTACGAGCAGTACTTC. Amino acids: CASSPGQTYYEQYF.